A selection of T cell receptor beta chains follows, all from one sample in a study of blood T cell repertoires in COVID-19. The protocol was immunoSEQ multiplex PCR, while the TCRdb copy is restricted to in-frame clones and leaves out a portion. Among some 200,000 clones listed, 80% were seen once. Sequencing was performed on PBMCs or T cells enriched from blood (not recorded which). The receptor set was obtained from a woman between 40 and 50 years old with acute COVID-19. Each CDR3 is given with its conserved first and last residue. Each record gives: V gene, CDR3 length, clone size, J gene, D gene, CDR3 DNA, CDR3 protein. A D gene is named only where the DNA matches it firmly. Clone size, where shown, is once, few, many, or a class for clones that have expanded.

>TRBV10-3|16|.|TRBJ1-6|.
TGTGCCATCAGCCCTGGGGACATCCGCTATAATTCACCCCTCCACTTT
CAISPGDIRYNSPLHF
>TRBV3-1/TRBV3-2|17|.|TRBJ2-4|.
TGTGCCAGCACCCAGGGACGGGGGATTCTAGCCAAAAACATTCAGTACTTC
CASTQGRGILAKNIQYF
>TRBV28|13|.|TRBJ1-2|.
TGTGCCAGCAGTCCACAGGGTCGCTATGGCTACACCTTC
CASSPQGRYGYTF
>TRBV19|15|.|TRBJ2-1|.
TGTGCCAGTAGTATAGACCGGACTCCTACCAATGAGCAGTTCTTC
CASSIDRTPTNEQFF
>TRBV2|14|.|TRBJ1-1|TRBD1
TGTGCCAGCAGTTTCGGACAGGGAGAGGCTGAAGCTTTCTTT
CASSFGQGEAEAFF
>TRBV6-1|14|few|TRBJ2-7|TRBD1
TGTGCCAGCAGTGAAGCCGGGACAGAATACGAGCAGTACTTC
CASSEAGTEYEQYF
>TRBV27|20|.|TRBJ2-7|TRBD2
TGTGCCAGCAGCCATACCATTCATCCCGGGACTAGCGGGAGGGGCTACGAGCAGTACTTC
CASSHTIHPGTSGRGYEQYF
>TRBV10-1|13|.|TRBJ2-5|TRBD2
TGCGCCAGCAGTGTAGGACTAGAGAGTTCCCAGTACTTC
CASSVGLESSQYF
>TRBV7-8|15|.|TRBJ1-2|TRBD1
TGTGCCAGCAGCCAACGAGGAGGGACAGCCTATGGCTACACCTTC
CASSQRGGTAYGYTF
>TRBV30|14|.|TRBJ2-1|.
TGTGCCTGGAGTGTCCTGGGAGGGGGCAATGAGCAGTTCTTC
CAWSVLGGGNEQFF
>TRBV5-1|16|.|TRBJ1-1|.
TGCGCCAGCAGCTTGGGAACCGGACAAGGGCACACTGAAGCTTTCTTT
CASSLGTGQGHTEAFF
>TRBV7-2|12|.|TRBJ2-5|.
TGTGCCAGCAGCGTCAGCGTCGAGACCCAGTACTTC
CASSVSVETQYF
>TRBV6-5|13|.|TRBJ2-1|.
TGTGCCAGCAGGGGAGCACTATTCTCTGAGCAGTTCTTC
CASRGALFSEQFF
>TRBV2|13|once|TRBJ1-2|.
TGTGCCAGCAGGGAAGACAGGAACTATGGCTACACCTTC
CASREDRNYGYTF
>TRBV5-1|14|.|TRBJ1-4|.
TGCGCCAGCAGCTTTGACAGCTATAATGAAAAACTGTTTTTT
CASSFDSYNEKLFF
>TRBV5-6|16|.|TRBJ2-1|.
TGTGCCAGCAGCGGGACTGACGAGGGGATGACCAATGAGCAGTTCTTC
CASSGTDEGMTNEQFF
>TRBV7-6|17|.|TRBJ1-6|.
TGTGCCAGCAGCTTAGACTCACAGAGCTCCTATAATTCACCCCTCCACTTT
CASSLDSQSSYNSPLHF
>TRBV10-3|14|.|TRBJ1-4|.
TGTGCCATCAGTGAGCTTGGCCTCTTTGAAAAACTGTTTTTT
CAISELGLFEKLFF
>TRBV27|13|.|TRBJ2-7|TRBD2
TGTGCCAGCAGCGGCGGGGGATCCTACGAGCAGTACTTC
CASSGGGSYEQYF
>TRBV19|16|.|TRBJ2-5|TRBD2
TGTGCCAGTAGCGGGGAGAGGACTAGTCGAGGAGAGACCCAGTACTTC
CASSGERTSRGETQYF
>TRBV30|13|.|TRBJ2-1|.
TGTGCCGCCCCCGTCCGGGGCTACAATGAGCAGTTCTTC
CAAPVRGYNEQFF
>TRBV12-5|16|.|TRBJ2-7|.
TGTGCTAGTGGTTTGGTACTGGCTAGCGCGGCCTACGAGCAGTACTTC
CASGLVLASAAYEQYF
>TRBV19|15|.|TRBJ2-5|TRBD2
TGTGCCAGTAGTTCAGGACTAGCGGGGAGAGAGACCCAGTACTTC
CASSSGLAGRETQYF
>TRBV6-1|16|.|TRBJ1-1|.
TGTGCCAGCAGTGATGGGGGCGAGTGGTGGGAAACTGAAGCTTTCTTT
CASSDGGEWWETEAFF
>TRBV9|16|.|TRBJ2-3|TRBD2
TGTGCCAGCAAGAGGACTAGCGCAAGAAGCACAGATACGCAGTATTTT
CASKRTSARSTDTQYF
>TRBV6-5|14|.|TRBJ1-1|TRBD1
TGTGCCAGCAGTCGACAGGGGGAGGACACTGAAGCTTTCTTT
CASSRQGEDTEAFF
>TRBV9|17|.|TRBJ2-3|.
TGTGCCAGCAGCGTAGAGGTGGGAGGTCCTAGCACAGATACGCAGTATTTT
CASSVEVGGPSTDTQYF
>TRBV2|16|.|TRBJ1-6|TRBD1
TGTGCCATCCGGACAGGGATGAGCTCCTATAATTCACCCCTCCACTTT
CAIRTGMSSYNSPLHF
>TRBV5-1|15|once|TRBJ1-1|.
TGCGCCAGCAGCCCTAACTCAGGGAAGGGAACTGAAGCTTTCTTT
CASSPNSGKGTEAFF
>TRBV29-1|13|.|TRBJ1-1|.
TGCAGCGCCCGGGGGAACAGCCGACCTGAAGCTTTCTTT
CSARGNSRPEAFF
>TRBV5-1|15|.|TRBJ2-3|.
TGCGCCAGCAGCTTGGAAGACCGGGGAGCAGATACGCAGTATTTT
CASSLEDRGADTQYF
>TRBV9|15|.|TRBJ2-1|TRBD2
TGTGCCAGCAGCGTAGCCACGGGGGGATACAATGAGCAGTTCTTC
CASSVATGGYNEQFF
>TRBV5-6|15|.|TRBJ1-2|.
TGTGCCAGCAGCCCCACCTCGAAGGAGGGGAATGGCTACACCTTC
CASSPTSKEGNGYTF
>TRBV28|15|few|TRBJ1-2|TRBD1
TGTGCCAGCAGCCACCCCCGGGACAGCCCCTATGGCTACACCTTC
CASSHPRDSPYGYTF
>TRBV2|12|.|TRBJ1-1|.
TGTGCCAGCGTAGTCAGGTTCACTGAAGCTTTCTTT
CASVVRFTEAFF
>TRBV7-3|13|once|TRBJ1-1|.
TGTGCCAGCAGCTTATATCGGGACACTGAAGCTTTCTTT
CASSLYRDTEAFF
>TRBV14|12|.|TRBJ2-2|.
TGTGCCAGCAGCCCCCCGAGGGGGGAGCTGTTTTTT
CASSPPRGELFF
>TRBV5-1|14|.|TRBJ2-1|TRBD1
TGCGCCAGCAGCTTGGACAGGGGCTACAATGAGCAGTTCTTC
CASSLDRGYNEQFF
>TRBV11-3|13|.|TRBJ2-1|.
TGTGCCAGCAGCTTACGGGCCGCGGGTGAGCAGTTCTTC
CASSLRAAGEQFF
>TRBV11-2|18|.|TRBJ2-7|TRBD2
TGTGCCAGCAGCTTAGGAGTTTTGAGGGCTAGCGGTAATTCATGGCAGTACTTC
CASSLGVLRASGNSWQYF
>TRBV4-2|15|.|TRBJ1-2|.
TGTGCCAGCAGCCAAGTCTCGGACAGAGACTATGGCTACACCTTC
CASSQVSDRDYGYTF
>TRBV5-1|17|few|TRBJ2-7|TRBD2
TGCGCCAGCAGCTTGTCGCTAGCGGGGCCTAGCTCCTACGAGCAGTACTTC
CASSLSLAGPSSYEQYF
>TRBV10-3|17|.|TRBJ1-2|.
TGTGCCATCAGTGAGTCTGGGGCACCGTACCAGGGCTATGGCTACACCTTC
CAISESGAPYQGYGYTF
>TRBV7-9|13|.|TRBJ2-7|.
TGTGCCAGCAGCTCCGACAGTCTCTACGAGCAGTACTTC
CASSSDSLYEQYF
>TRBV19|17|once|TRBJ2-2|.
TGTGCCAGTAGATACCCGGGGTGGGCCGTTAACACCGGGGAGCTGTTTTTT
CASRYPGWAVNTGELFF
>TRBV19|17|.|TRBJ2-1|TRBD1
TGTGCCAGTAGTATCCCGACAGGGGCCAGCTCCTACAATGAGCAGTTCTTC
CASSIPTGASSYNEQFF
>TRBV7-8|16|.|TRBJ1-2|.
TGTGCCAGCAGCTTAGACACAGGGATTTCTAACTATGGCTACACCTTC
CASSLDTGISNYGYTF
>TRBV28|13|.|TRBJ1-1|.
TGTGCCAGCAGTTTATTACATGAAGCTGAAGCTTTCTTT
CASSLLHEAEAFF
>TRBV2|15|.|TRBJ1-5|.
TGTGCCAGCACCGGGGAGGGGGTTAGCAATCAGCCCCAGCATTTT
CASTGEGVSNQPQHF
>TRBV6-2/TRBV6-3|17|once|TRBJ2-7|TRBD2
TGTGCCAGCAGTTACTCTAGGGGTCTAGCGGGAGATTACGAGCAGTACTTC
CASSYSRGLAGDYEQYF
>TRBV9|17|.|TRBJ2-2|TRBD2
TGTGCCAGCAGCGACGCCGCCGGACTAGCCTTCACCGGGGAGCTGTTTTTT
CASSDAAGLAFTGELFF
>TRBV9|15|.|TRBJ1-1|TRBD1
TGTGCCAGCAGCGGGACAGGGATGTTGGACACTGAAGCTTTCTTT
CASSGTGMLDTEAFF
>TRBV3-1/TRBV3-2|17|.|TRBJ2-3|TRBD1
TGTGCCAGCAGCCAAGACTGGGGGACAGGAGGCACAGATACGCAGTATTTT
CASSQDWGTGGTDTQYF
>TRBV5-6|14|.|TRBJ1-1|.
TGTGCCAGCAGCCGGGGACTGGGGAACACTGAAGCTTTCTTT
CASSRGLGNTEAFF
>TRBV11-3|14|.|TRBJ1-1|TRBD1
TGTGCCAGCAGCTCCCCTGCGACAGGGGCTGAAGCTTTCTTT
CASSSPATGAEAFF
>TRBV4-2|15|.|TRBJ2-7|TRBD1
TGTGCCAGCAGCCAAGAGGGACAGACTTCCTACGAGCAGTACTTC
CASSQEGQTSYEQYF
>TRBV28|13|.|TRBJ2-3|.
TGTGCCAGCAGTCCCCCGGGCACAGATACGCAGTATTTT
CASSPPGTDTQYF